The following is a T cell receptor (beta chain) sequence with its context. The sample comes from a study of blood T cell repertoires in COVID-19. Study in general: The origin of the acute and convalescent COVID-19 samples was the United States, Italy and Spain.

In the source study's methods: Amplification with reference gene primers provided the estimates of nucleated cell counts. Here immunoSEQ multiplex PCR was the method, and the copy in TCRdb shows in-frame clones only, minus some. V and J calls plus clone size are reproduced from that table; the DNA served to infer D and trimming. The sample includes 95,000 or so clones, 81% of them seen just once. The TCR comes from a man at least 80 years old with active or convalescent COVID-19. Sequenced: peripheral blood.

CDR3 coding DNA: TGTGCCAGCAGCTTGGTCGGTCAGGGGGCGCTTACCGGGGAGCTGTTTTTT. It is translated as CASSLVGQGALTGELFF. The rearrangement links TRBV5-8 to TRBJ2-2; 8 nucleotides agree with TRBD1. CDR3 length equals 17 residues. Unmatched junction bases numbered 9, after V lost 0 bases and J lost 5 bases. Germline CDR1 and CDR2: SGHTS and YDEGEE.